Listed below are T cell receptor beta chains from one sample, sequenced in a study of T cell responses to AZD1222 COVID-19 vaccine. Produced via immunoSEQ multiplex PCR; TCRdb's table is partial and in-frame only. The sample yields roughly 140,000 clones, more than 75% seen once. The sequencing here drew on peripheral blood, taken 28 days after the second AZD1222 dose. The receptor source for this set is an adult who received the AZD1222 COVID-19 vaccine. Both conserved end residues are part of each CDR3.

>TRBJ2-3|TRBV10-3|16
CAISEWGELSTDTQYF
>TRBJ1-4|TRBV7-2|15
CASSLGRWDNEKLFF
>TRBJ1-6|TRBV7-9|14
CASSLGPYNSPLHF
>TRBJ1-6|TRBV6-5|15
CASSYGTIANSPLHF
>TRBJ1-2|TRBV5-5|14
CASTLTPGDYGYTF
>TRBJ2-3|TRBV5-1|17
CASSLVPSGRDVDTQYF
>TRBJ2-7|TRBV2|14
CASSEIAYSYEQYF
>TRBJ2-1|TRBV6-1|13
CASSEHQDLPQFF
>TRBJ2-5|TRBV2|12
CASRGSPETQYF
>TRBJ2-5|TRBV19|13
CASSLAARETQYF
>TRBJ2-1|TRBV19|16
CASSISQGSSYNEQFF
>TRBJ1-2|TRBV6-5|16
CASSYYSGVANYGYTF
>TRBJ1-2|TRBV7-2|14
CASSPSGQSYGYTF
>TRBJ2-5|TRBV7-6|12
CASSSGWETQYF
>TRBJ1-4|TRBV18|15
CASSPRTGPNEKLFF
>TRBJ1-2|TRBV6-5|15
CASRDGQPTNYGYTF
>TRBJ1-1|TRBV5-5|15
CASSLVGSGDTEAFF
>TRBJ2-5|TRBV9|12
CASSPPQETQYF
>TRBJ2-1|TRBV7-7|17
CASTVSRLAGRNNEQFF
>TRBJ1-2|TRBV6-1|16
CASSEAGQGRIYGYTF
>TRBJ2-1|TRBV5-4|17
CASSKLAGGLSYNEQFF
>TRBJ1-5|TRBV6-5|14
CASSTKRSNQPQHF
>TRBJ2-7|TRBV10-3|16
CAISESLDRKTYEQYF
>TRBJ1-2|TRBV10-3|12
CAISEDRYGYTF
>TRBJ2-5|TRBV7-9|15
CASSLPGQTQETQYF
>TRBJ1-2|TRBV27|13
CASSPRQNYGYTF
>TRBJ1-2|TRBV2|15
CASFIEVTEGYGYTF
>TRBJ1-1|TRBV6-5|13
CAATGQLNTEAFF
>TRBJ2-2|TRBV18|14
CASSRGENTGELFF
>TRBJ1-2|TRBV11-3|14
CASTKPRDTYGYTF
>TRBJ1-2|TRBV30|12
CAWGEGLGGYTF
>TRBJ1-3|TRBV7-2|14
CASRSTVSGNTIYF
>TRBJ2-7|TRBV5-1|17
CASSLDKQTLKTYEQYF
>TRBJ1-2|TRBV3-1/TRBV3-2|14
CASSSGGGNYGYTF
>TRBJ1-2|TRBV19|15
CASSGPGQANYGYTF
>TRBJ1-4|TRBV7-2|14
CASSLPPAGEKLFF
>TRBJ2-7|TRBV5-1|18
CASSWPSVSSSFSYEQYF
>TRBJ1-6|TRBV25-1|17
CASSETYPAVYNSPLHF
>TRBJ1-2|TRBV29-1|11
CSVGGSAGYTF
>TRBJ1-5|TRBV11-3|13
CASSLARGQPQHF
>TRBJ1-6|TRBV3-1/TRBV3-2|14
CASSQDWGQAPLHF
>TRBJ1-5|TRBV27|17
CASSQITGGSDNQPQHF
>TRBJ1-4|TRBV5-4|14
CASSRGGDNEKLFF
>TRBJ2-3|TRBV29-1|10
CSVGTDTQYF
>TRBJ2-6|TRBV25-1|16
CAAAGSASEGANVLTF
>TRBJ2-3|TRBV5-1|15
CASSLEVGGEDTQYF
>TRBJ1-5|TRBV7-8|13
CASSLQGDQPQHF
>TRBJ1-4|TRBV6-5|13
CASRQAPNEKLFF
>TRBJ2-1|TRBV10-1|15
CASSEGTVLFNEQFF
>TRBJ1-5|TRBV27|14
CASSSTGTYQPQHF
>TRBJ1-4|TRBV6-5|15
CASSHGGGGGEKLFF
>TRBJ2-1|TRBV11-3|15
CASSFGGGSYNEQFF
>TRBJ2-1|TRBV3-1/TRBV3-2|15
CASSDRLAGYNEQFF
>TRBJ1-6|TRBV6-5|15
CASSYESSYNSPLHF